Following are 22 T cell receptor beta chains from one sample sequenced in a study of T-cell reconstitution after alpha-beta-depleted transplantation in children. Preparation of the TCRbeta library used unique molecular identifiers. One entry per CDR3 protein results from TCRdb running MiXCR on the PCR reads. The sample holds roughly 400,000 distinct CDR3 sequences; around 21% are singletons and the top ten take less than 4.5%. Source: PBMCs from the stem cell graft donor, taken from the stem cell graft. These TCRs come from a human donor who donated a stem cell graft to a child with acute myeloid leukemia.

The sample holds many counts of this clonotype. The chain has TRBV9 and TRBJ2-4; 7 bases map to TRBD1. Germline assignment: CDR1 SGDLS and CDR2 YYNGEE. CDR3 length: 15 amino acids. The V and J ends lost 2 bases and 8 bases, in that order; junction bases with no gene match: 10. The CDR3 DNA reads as TGTGCCAGCAGCGTCGGGCCCCAGGGGGAAGACATTCAGTACTTC. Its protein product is CASSVGPQGEDIQYF.

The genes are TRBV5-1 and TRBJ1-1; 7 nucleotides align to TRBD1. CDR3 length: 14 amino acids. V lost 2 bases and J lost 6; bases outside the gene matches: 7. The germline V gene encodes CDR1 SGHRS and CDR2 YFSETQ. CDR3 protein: CASSLGGGKAEAFF. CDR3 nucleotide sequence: TGCGCCAGCAGCTTAGGAGGGGGCAAAGCTGAAGCTTTCTTT. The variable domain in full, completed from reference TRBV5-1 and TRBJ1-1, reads KAGVTQTPRYLIKTRGQQVTLSCSPISGHRSVSWYQQTPGQGLQFLFEYFSETQRNKGNFPGRFSGRQFSNSRSEMNVSTLELGDSALYLCASSLGGGKAEAFFGQGTRLTVV.

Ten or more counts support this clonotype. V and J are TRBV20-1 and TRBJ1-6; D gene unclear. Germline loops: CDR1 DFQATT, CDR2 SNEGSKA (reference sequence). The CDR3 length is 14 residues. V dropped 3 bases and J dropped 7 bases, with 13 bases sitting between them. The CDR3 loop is CSASSSLPNSPLHF. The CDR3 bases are TGCAGTGCTAGCAGCAGTCTGCCCAATTCACCCCTCCACTTT.

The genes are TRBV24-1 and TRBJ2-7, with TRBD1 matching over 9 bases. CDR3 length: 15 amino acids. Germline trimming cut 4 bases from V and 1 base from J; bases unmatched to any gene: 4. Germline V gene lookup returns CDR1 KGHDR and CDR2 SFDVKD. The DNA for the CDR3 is TGTGCCACCAGTGAGTCCGGGACAGGGTCCTACGAGCAGTACTTC. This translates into CATSESGTGSYEQYF.

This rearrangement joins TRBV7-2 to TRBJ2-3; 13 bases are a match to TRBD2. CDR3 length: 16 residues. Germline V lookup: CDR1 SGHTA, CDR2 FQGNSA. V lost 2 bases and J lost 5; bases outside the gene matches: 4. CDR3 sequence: CASSLILAGGVDTQYF. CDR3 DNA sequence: TGTGCCAGCAGCTTAATACTAGCGGGAGGGGTAGATACGCAGTATTTT.

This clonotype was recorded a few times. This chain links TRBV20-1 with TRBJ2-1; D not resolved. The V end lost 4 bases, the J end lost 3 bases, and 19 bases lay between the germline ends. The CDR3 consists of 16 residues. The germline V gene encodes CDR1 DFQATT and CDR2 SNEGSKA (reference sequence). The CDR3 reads CSANRFATVYYNEQFF. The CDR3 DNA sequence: TGCAGTGCTAATCGGTTCGCGACCGTCTACTACAATGAGCAGTTCTTC.

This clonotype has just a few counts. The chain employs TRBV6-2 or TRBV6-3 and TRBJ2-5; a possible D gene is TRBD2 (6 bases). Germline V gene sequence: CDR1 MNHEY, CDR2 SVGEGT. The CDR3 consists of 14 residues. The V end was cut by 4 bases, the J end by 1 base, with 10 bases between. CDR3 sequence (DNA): TGTGCCAGCAGTTTCGGGGGAATCCAAGAGACCCAGTACTTC. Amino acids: CASSFGGIQETQYF.

This CDR3 is CASSLEGQSPVQYF. In nucleotides, the CDR3 is TGTGCCAGCAGCTTAGAGGGGCAGAGCCCGGTGCAGTACTTC. This rearrangement joins TRBV7-9 to TRBJ2-7, with a weak D call TRBD1 (5 bases). The CDR3 consists of 14 residues. Trimming left V 1 base short and J 9 bases short, with 16 bases between. Germline-derived CDR1 and CDR2 are SEHNR and FQNEAQ (reference sequence). Complete variable domain (other parts from reference TRBV7-9 and TRBJ2-7): DTGVSQNPRHKITKRGQNVTFRCDPISEHNRLYWYRQTLGQGPEFLTYFQNEAQLEKSRLLSDRFSAERPKGSFSTLEIQRTEQGDSAMYLCASSLEGQSPVQYFGPGTRLTVT.

CDR3 amino acids: CASSLAGASGTTDTQYF. CDR3 nucleotide sequence: TGTGCCAGCAGCTTAGCGGGGGCTAGCGGGACCACAGATACGCAGTATTTT. The V gene is TRBV7-9, the J gene TRBJ2-3; 9 positions agree with TRBD2. V lost 0 bases and J lost 2; bases outside the gene matches: 6. The CDR3 covers 17 residues. Per the germline V gene, CDR1 is SEHNR and CDR2 is FQNEAQ (reference sequence).

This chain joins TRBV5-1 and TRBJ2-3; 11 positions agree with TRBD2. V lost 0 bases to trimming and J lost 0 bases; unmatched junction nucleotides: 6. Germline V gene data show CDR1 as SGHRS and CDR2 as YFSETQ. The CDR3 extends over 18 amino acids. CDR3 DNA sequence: TGCGCCAGCAGCTTGGGACAGGGACTAGCGGCTAGCACAGATACGCAGTATTTT. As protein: CASSLGQGLAASTDTQYF.

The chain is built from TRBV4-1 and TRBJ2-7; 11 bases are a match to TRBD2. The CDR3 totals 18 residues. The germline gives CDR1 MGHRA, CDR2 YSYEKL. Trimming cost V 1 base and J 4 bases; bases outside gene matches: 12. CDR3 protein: CASSQVLAGVRAGYEQYF. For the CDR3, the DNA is TGCGCCAGCAGCCAAGTACTAGCGGGAGTTCGGGCTGGTTACGAGCAGTACTTC.

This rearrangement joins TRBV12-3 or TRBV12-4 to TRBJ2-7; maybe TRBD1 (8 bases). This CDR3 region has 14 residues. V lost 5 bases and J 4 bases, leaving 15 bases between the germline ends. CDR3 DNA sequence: TGTGCCAGCAGTACCTACAGGGGGGGGTACGAGCAGTACTTC. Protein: CASSTYRGGYEQYF.

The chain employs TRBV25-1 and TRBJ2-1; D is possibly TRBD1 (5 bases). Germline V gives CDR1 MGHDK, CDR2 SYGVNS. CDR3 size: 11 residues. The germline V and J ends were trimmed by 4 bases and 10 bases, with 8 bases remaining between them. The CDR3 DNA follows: TGTGCCAGCAGTGCAGGGTTCGAGCAGTTCTTC. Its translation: CASSAGFEQFF.

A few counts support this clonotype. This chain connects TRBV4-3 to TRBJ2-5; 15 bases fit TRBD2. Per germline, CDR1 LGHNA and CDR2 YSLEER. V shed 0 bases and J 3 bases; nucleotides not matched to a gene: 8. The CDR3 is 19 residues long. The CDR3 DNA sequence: TGCGCCAGCAGCCAAGATCGCCTCGGACTAGCGGGAGGGAAAGAGACCCAGTACTTC. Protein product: CASSQDRLGLAGGKETQYF.

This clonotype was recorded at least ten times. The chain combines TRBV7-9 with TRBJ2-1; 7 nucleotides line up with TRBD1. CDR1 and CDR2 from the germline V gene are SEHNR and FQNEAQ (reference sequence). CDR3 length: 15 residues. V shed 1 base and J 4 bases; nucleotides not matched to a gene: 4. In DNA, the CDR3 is TGTGCCAGCAGCTTAGAGGGACAGATATACAATGAGCAGTTCTTC. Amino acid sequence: CASSLEGQIYNEQFF. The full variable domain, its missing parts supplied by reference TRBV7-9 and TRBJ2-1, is DTGVSQNPRHKITKRGQNVTFRCDPISEHNRLYWYRQTLGQGPEFLTYFQNEAQLEKSRLLSDRFSAERPKGSFSTLEIQRTEQGDSAMYLCASSLEGQIYNEQFFGPGTRLTVL.

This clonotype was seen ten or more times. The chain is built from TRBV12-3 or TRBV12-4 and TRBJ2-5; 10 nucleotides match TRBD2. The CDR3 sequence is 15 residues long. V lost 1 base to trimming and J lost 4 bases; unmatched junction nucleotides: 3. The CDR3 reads CASSLGLAGAETQYF. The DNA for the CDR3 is TGTGCCAGCAGTTTAGGGCTAGCGGGAGCAGAGACCCAGTACTTC.

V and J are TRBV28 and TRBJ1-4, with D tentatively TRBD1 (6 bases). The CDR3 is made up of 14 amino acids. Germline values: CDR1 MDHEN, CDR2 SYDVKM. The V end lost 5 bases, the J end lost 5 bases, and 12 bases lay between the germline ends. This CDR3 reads CASSKQGFNEKLFF. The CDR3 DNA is TGTGCCAGCAGTAAACAGGGCTTCAATGAAAAACTGTTTTTT.

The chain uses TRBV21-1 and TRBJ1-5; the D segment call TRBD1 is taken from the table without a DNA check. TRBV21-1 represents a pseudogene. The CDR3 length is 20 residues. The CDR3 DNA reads TGTGCCAGCAGCAAAGGAACAAGCGGGCGCAGGGATGAAGCGGGCCAGCCCCAGCATTTT. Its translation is CASSKGTSGRRDEAGQPQHF.

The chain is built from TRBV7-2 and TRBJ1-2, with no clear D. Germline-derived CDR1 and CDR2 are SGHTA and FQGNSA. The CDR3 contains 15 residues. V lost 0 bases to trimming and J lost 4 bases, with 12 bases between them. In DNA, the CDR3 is TGTGCCAGCAGCTTAGCGGCCACGCAAAGCTATGGCTACACCTTC. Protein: CASSLAATQSYGYTF.

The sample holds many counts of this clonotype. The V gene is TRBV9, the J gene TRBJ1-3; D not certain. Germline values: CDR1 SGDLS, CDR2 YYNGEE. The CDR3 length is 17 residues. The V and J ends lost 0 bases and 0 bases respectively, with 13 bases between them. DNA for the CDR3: TGTGCCAGCAGCGTAGAAGCGACTACCTACTCTGGAAACACCATATATTTT. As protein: CASSVEATTYSGNTIYF.

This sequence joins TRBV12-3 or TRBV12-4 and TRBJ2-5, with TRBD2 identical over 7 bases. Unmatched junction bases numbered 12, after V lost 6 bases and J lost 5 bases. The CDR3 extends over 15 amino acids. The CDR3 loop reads CASRQTQTSSETQYF. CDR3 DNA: TGTGCCAGCAGACAAACCCAGACTAGCAGTGAGACCCAGTACTTC.

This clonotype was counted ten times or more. CDR3 loop: CSARAQTSGTDTQYF. CDR3 DNA: TGCAGTGCTAGAGCGCAGACTAGCGGCACAGATACGCAGTATTTT. V usage is TRBV20-1 and J usage is TRBJ2-3; 8 bases line up with TRBD2. CDR3 size: 15 residues. The germline CDR1 and CDR2 sequences are DFQATT and SNEGSKA (reference sequence). Trimming removed 1 base from V and 1 base from J; junction bases left unmatched: 4.